This T cell receptor beta chain comes out of a study of T cells in Graves' hyperthyroidism and ophthalmopathy. Study-level findings and limits: Using 13 V-J features, a model discriminated ophthalmopathy from stable hyperthyroidism.

Researchers amplified the TCR beta CDR3 regions from RNA transcripts. Initially, a first-round RT-PCR of the TCR CDR3 employed the HTBI primer set. TCRdb re-derived calls from the multiplex PCR reads in MiXCR, one entry per CDR3 protein. The profile shows approximately 520,000 distinct CDR3 sequences, around 20% of them singletons. This CDR3 is built from 10 residues. V dropped 3 bases and J dropped 7 bases, with 3 bases sitting between them. Germline CDR1 reads MNHNS; CDR2 reads SASEGT. Pregnant or lactating patients were excluded, as were those with uncontrolled infection or other autoimmune disease. A remark on this clonotype: As yet, its antigen is unknown. This may be a read error: a much more frequent sequence differs by one nucleotide.

This clonotype was sampled from a man between 18 and 29 years old with Graves' hyperthyroidism. The chain combines TRBV6-1 with TRBJ1-1; D gene ambiguous. Sequenced input: blood. The DNA for the CDR3 is TGTGCCAGCAGTGACTTTGAAGCTTTCTTT. Translated, it gives CASSDFEAFF.